Listed here are 19 T cell receptor beta chains from one sample, sequenced in a study of beta chain features in type 1 diabetes (dated by TCRdb to 2016 to 2018). Libraries were built with the immunoSEQ multiplex PCR assay. All of the isolated RNA was reverse transcribed with the High Capacity cDNA Reverse Transcription Kit, so expressed TCRB transcripts were sequenced. TCRdb limited this immuneACCESS table to in-frame rearrangements with V and J called. A share of clones is missing; checked studies link under half to unresolved V genes, and the rest is unexplained. In this sample the table shows hundreds of thousands of clones, 10% to 15% of which occur a single time. Under 0.02% of the sample rests with the top ten. Sequenced: naive CD4+ T cells from blood. The cell subset or site label for this specimen denotes: true naive CD4+ T cells. The receptors here all came from a man younger than 35 in good health.

This clone was seen a few times. The chain links TRBV29-1 to TRBJ1-2; tentative D call: TRBD1 (6 bases). This CDR3 has 12 residues. Trimming left V 6 bases short and J 4 bases short, with 12 bases between. CDR1 is SQVTM, CDR2 ANQGSEA, per germline. The CDR3 reads CSVGRQAYGYTF. As DNA, the CDR3 is TGCAGCGTCGGTAGACAGGCCTATGGCTACACCTTC.

In its sample, this clone was seen a few times. One end of the junction varies from germline; a read error may be responsible. This chain links TRBV29-1 with TRBJ2-7; D possibly corresponds to TRBD1 (6 bases). The germline gives CDR1 SQVTM, CDR2 ANQGSEA. This CDR3 has 12 residues. DNA for the CDR3: TGCAGCGTTGAACTGGCAGGGGCTACGATTCGCTTC. Translating gives CSVELAGATIRF.

This chain connects TRBV7-2 to TRBJ1-2, with D unclear. Germline values: CDR1 SGHTA, CDR2 FQGNSA. The V gene lost 1 base and the J gene lost 1 base, with 7 bases spanning the gap. The CDR3 is 14 amino acids. The CDR3 nucleotides read TGTGCCAGCAGCTTAGAGGGAGTTAACTATGGCTACACCTTC. Protein: CASSLEGVNYGYTF.

This clone was seen only a few times. V usage is TRBV4-1 and J usage is TRBJ2-1; 10 positions agree with TRBD1. V was pared by 5 bases and J by 12 bases, with 13 bases of the junction left unmatched. This CDR3 has 15 amino acids. The germline V gene has CDR1 MGHRA and CDR2 YSYEKL. CDR3 sequence: CASSDRGTGVLWQFF. The CDR3 region has the DNA TGCGCCAGCAGCGATAGGGGGACAGGGGTATTGTGGCAGTTCTTC.

This clone came up a few times. The V call is TRBV28, the J call TRBJ2-2; D is uncertain. This CDR3 has 17 residues. Deletions cut 4 bases from V and 0 bases from J, with 15 bases between. Germline CDR1 and CDR2: MDHEN and SYDVKM. In DNA, the CDR3 is TGTGCCAGCAGTTCGCTAGTCAATTTCGCGAACACCGGGGAGCTGTTTTTT. Amino acid sequence: CASSSLVNFANTGELFF.

This chain links TRBV4-2 with TRBJ1-2; maybe TRBD1 (5 bases). The V end was cut by 0 bases, the J end by 6 bases, with 11 bases between. The CDR3 spans 14 residues. Germline V gene lookup returns CDR1 LGHNA and CDR2 YNFKEQ. CDR3 residues: CASSQDWEGNGYTF. CDR3 coding DNA: TGTGCCAGCAGCCAAGATTGGGAGGGGAATGGCTACACCTTC.

The gene calls are TRBV5-4 and TRBJ2-1, with TRBD1 matching 10 bases. Germline assignment: CDR1 SGHNT and CDR2 YYREEE (reference sequence). J lost 6 bases, V lost 2 bases, and 5 bases had no gene match. This CDR3 spans 15 amino acids. The CDR3 sequence is CASSFWDRGLNEQFF. The CDR3 coding sequence is TGTGCCAGCAGCTTTTGGGACAGGGGACTCAATGAGCAGTTCTTC.

This clone was seen more than once but under ten times. The gene calls are TRBV10-2 and TRBJ1-5; possibly TRBD1 for D (6 bases). V lost 10 bases, J lost 4 bases, and 11 bases lay in between. Germline V gene data show CDR1 as WSHSY and CDR2 as SAAADI. This CDR3 has 12 residues. CDR3 sequence (DNA): TGCGCCACCTGGGACATTAATCAGCCCCAGCATTTT. Its protein product is CATWDINQPQHF.

The chain employs TRBV18 and TRBJ2-1, with TRBD2 identical over 9 bases. Per germline, CDR1 KGHSH and CDR2 LQKENI. J gave up 1 base and V 3 bases, and 10 bases lay outside the gene matches. CDR3 size: 18 residues. This chain's CDR3 is CASSPKLRLAASYNEQFF. DNA for the CDR3: TGTGCCAGCTCACCGAAACTTCGACTAGCGGCTTCCTACAATGAGCAGTTCTTC.

The genes are TRBV28 and TRBJ1-2; D is unresolved. V lost 7 bases and J 0 bases, leaving 12 bases between the germline ends. CDR1 MDHEN and CDR2 SYDVKM come from the germline V gene. The CDR3 totals 14 residues. The CDR3 DNA reads as TGTGCCAGCACCTCTCCGTCCGCTAACTATGGCTACACCTTC. Its protein product is CASTSPSANYGYTF.

The genes are TRBV7-2 and TRBJ2-7, with TRBD2 as a possible D gene (6 bases). Germline V gene lookup returns CDR1 SGHTA and CDR2 FQGNSA. CDR3 length equals 15 residues. The ends were cut back, 5 bases at V and 2 bases at J, with 16 bases in the middle. In DNA, the CDR3 is TGTGCCAGCAGCCTTCTCCCGGGAGCGCCCTACGAGCAGTACTTC. Protein: CASSLLPGAPYEQYF.

This rearrangement joins TRBV20-1 to TRBJ2-7; TRBD2 might be the D (6 bases). CDR1 is DFQATT and CDR2 is SNEGSKA in the germline V gene (reference sequence). The CDR3 is made up of 11 amino acids. The ends were cut back, 5 bases at V and 2 bases at J, with 7 bases in the middle. The CDR3 here is CSARGTYEQYF. CDR3 in DNA: TGCAGTGCTCGGGGGACCTACGAGCAGTACTTC.

This clone has more than one count but fewer than ten. The V call is TRBV9, the J call TRBJ2-1; tentatively, D is TRBD2 (6 bases). The CDR3 length is 13 residues. V lost 1 base and J lost 7, with 9 bases in between. In germline, CDR1 is SGDLS, CDR2 YYNGEE. As DNA, the CDR3 is TGTGCCAGCAGCGTAACTAGCCTGAATGAGCAGTTCTTC. The encoded protein is CASSVTSLNEQFF.

V is TRBV2 and J is TRBJ2-4; 10 bases fit TRBD1. Germline V CDR1 and CDR2: SNHLY, FYNNEI. The ends lost 7 bases at V and 12 bases at J; junction bases unmatched: 9. The CDR3 spans 13 residues. CDR3 sequence reads: CASTSDRGVNQYF. Written as DNA, the CDR3 is TGTGCCAGCACCTCGGACAGGGGGGTCAATCAGTACTTC.

This clone was seen a handful of times. The CDR3 DNA is TGCGCCAGCAGCTTGGGACAGGGGGACTATGGCTACACCTTC. Its protein product is CASSLGQGDYGYTF. The rearrangement uses TRBV5-1 and TRBJ1-2; 9 nucleotides line up with TRBD1. The CDR3 contains 14 residues. The trim removed 0 bases at V and 3 bases at J, leaving 0 bases unmatched. Germline-derived CDR1 and CDR2 are SGHRS and YFSETQ.

This clone has a handful of counts. The chain links TRBV4-1 to TRBJ2-5; 9 bases match TRBD1. Germline V lookup: CDR1 MGHRA, CDR2 YSYEKL. The J segment lost 2 bases and the V segment lost 5 bases, leaving 6 bases of the junction unmatched. The CDR3 has 15 amino acids. CDR3 in DNA: TGCGCCAGCAGCGACTACAGGGGGCCGCAAGAGACCCAGTACTTC. Translated: CASSDYRGPQETQYF.

The J gene is TRBJ1-6, the V gene TRBV6-5; 9 bases are shared with TRBD1. The CDR3 consists of 12 residues. Germline assignment: CDR1 MNHEY and CDR2 SVGAGI. V gave up 9 bases and J gave up 9 bases; unmatched junction bases: 3. As DNA, the CDR3 is TGTGCCAGTGGACAGGGGAGTTCACCCCTCCACTTT. Translated: CASGQGSSPLHF.

This chain links TRBV5-1 with TRBJ2-1; D is possibly TRBD2 (6 bases). CDR3 length equals 16 residues. The germline CDR1 and CDR2 sequences are SGHRS and YFSETQ. The V gene lost 0 bases and the J gene lost 12 bases, with 22 bases spanning the gap. The CDR3 is CASSLEASTLPGGQFF. In DNA form, the CDR3 reads TGCGCCAGCAGCTTGGAGGCAAGCACCCTTCCCGGGGGGCAGTTCTTC.

The sample holds a few counts of this clone. This chain links TRBV15 with TRBJ1-1; TRBD1 agrees at 7 bases. Germline V CDR1 and CDR2: LNHNV, YYDKDF (reference sequence). The CDR3 is 13 residues long. Trimming took 5 bases from V and 6 from J; bases not matched to a gene: 6. The CDR3 sequence is CATSARTGSEAFF. CDR3 nucleotide sequence: TGTGCCACCAGCGCCCGGACAGGATCTGAAGCTTTCTTT.